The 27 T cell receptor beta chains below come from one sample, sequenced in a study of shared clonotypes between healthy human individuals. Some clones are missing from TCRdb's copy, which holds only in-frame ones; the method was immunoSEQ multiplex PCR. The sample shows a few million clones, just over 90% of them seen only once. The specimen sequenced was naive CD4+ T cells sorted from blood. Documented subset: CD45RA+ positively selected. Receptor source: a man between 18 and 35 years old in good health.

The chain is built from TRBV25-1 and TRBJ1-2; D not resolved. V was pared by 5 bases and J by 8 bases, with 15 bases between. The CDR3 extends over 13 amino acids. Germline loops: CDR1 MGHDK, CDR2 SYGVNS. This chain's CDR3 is CASSRTELAGYTF. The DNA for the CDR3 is TGTGCCAGCAGTCGAACGGAGCTGGCCGGCTACACCTTC.

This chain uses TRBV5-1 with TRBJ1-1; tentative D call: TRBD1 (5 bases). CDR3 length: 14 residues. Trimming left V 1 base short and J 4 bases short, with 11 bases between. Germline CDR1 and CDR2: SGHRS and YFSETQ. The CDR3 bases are TGCGCCAGCAGCTTGCCAGGGAGGGGCACTGAAGCTTTCTTT. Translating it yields CASSLPGRGTEAFF.

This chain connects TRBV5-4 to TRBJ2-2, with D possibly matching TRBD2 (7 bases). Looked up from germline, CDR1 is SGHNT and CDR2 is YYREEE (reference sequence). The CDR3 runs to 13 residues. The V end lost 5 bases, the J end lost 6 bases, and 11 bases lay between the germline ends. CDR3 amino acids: CASSSRGPGELFF. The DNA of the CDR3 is TGTGCCAGCAGTTCGCGGGGGCCCGGGGAGCTGTTTTTT.

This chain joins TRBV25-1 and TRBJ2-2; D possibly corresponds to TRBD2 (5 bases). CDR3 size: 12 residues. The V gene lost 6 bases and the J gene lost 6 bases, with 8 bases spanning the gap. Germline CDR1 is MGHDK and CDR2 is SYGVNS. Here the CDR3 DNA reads TGTGCCAGCAGGCTAGCTGCCGGGGAGCTGTTTTTT. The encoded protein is CASRLAAGELFF.

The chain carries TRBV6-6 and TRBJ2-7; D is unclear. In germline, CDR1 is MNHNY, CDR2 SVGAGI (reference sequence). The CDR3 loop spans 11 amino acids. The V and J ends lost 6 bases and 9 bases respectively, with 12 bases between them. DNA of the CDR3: TGTGCCAGCAGCAACTTGTCTGGGCAGTACTTC. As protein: CASSNLSGQYF.

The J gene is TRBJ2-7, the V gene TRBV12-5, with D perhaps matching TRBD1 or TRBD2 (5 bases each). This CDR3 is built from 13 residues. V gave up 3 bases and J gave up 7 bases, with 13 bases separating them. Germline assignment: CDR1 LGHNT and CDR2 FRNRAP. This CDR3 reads CASGLRDPGEQYF. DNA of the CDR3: TGTGCTAGTGGTTTACGGGACCCCGGGGAGCAGTACTTC.

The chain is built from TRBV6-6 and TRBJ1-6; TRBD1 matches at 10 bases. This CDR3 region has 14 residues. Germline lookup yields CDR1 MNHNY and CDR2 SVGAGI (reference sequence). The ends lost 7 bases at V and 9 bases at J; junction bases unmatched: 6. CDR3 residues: CASTLGDRGSPLHF. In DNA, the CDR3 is TGTGCCAGCACCTTGGGGGACAGGGGTTCACCCCTCCACTTT.

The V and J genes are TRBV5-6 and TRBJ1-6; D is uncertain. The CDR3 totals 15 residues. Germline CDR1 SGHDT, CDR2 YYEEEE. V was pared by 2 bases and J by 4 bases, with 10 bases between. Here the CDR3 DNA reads TGTGCCAGCAGCTTTAACCGAGGGTATAATTCACCCCTCCACTTT. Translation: CASSFNRGYNSPLHF.

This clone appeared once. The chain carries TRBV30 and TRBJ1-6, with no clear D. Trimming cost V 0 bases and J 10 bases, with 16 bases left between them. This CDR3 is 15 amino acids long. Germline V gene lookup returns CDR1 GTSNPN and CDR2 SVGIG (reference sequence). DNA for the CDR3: TGTGCCTGGAGTGTCTCCCCCGAGGGCGCCTCACCCCTCCACTTT. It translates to CAWSVSPEGASPLHF. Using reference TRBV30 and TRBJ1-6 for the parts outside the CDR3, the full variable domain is SQTIHQWPATLVQPVGSPLSLECTVEGTSNPNLYWYRQAAGRGLQLLFYSVGIGQISSEVPQNLSASRPQDRQFILSSKKLLLSDSGFYLCAWSVSPEGASPLHFGNGTRLTVT.

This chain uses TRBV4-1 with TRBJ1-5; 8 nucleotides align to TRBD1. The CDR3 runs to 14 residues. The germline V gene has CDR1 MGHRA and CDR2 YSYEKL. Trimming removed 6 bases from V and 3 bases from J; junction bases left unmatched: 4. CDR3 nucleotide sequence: TGCGCCAGCAGGCCGACAGGGGACAATCAGCCCCAGCATTTT. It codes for CASRPTGDNQPQHF.

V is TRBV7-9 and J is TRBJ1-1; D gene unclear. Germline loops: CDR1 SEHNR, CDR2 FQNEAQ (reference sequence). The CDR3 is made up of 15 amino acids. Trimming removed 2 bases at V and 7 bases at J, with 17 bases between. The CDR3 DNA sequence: TGTGCCAGCAGCTTACCCATTTGGGATGTCGGTGAAGCTTTCTTT. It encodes CASSLPIWDVGEAFF.

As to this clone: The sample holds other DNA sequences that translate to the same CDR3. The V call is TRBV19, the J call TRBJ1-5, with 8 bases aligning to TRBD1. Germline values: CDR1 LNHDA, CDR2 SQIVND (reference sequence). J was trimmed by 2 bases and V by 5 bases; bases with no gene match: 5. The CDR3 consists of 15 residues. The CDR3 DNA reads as TGTGCCAGTAGTGCCCAGGGGGCTGGCAATCAGCCCCAGCATTTT. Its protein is CASSAQGAGNQPQHF.

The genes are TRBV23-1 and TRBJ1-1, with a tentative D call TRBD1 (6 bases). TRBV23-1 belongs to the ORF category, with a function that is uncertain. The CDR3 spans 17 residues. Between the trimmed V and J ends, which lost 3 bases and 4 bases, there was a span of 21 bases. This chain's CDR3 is CASSHHLRSPQGTEAFF. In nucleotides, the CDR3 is TGCGCCAGCAGTCATCACCTCCGTTCCCCACAGGGCACTGAAGCTTTCTTT.

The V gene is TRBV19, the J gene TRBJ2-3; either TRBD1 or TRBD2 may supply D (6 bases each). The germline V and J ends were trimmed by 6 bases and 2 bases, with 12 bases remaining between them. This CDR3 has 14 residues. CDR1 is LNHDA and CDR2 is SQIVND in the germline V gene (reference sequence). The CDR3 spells CASSWGAVTDTQYF. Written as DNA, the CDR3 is TGTGCCAGTAGCTGGGGGGCTGTCACAGATACGCAGTATTTT.

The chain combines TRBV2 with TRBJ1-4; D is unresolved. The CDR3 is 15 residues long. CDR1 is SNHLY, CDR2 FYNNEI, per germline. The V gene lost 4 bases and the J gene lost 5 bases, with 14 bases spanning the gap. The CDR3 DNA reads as TGTGCCAGCAGTGCTTCGGGCACCCTGAATGAAAAACTGTTTTTT. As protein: CASSASGTLNEKLFF. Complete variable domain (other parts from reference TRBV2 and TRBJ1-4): EPEVTQTPSHQVTQMGQEVILRCVPISNHLYFYWYRQILGQKVEFLVSFYNNEISEKSEIFDDQFSVERPDGSNFTLKIRSTKLEDSAMYFCASSASGTLNEKLFFGSGTQLSVL.

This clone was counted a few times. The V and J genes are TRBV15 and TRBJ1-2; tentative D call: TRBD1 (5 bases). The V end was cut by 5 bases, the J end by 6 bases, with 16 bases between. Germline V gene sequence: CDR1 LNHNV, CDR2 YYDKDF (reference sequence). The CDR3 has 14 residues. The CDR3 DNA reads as TGTGCCACCAGCGATCAGGGCGTCGGGGATGGCTACACCTTC. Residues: CATSDQGVGDGYTF.

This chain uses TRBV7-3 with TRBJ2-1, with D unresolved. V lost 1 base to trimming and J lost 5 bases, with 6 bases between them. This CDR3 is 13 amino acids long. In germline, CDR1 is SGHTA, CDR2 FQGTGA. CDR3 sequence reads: CASSLRPNNEQFF. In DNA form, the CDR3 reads TGTGCCAGCAGCTTAAGGCCGAACAATGAGCAGTTCTTC. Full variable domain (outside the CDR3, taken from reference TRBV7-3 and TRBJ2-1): GAGVSQTPSNKVTEKGKYVELRCDPISGHTALYWYRQSLGQGPEFLIYFQGTGAADDSGLPNDRFFAVRPEGSVSTLKIQRTERGDSAVYLCASSLRPNNEQFFGPGTRLTVL.

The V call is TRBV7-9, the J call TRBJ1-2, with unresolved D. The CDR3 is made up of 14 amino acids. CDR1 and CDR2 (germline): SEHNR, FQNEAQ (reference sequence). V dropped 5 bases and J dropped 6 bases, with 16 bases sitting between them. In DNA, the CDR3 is TGTGCCAGCAGCAAAGACGACCGACTGGATGGCTACACCTTC. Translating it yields CASSKDDRLDGYTF. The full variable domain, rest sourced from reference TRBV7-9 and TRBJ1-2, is DTGVSQNPRHKITKRGQNVTFRCDPISEHNRLYWYRQTLGQGPEFLTYFQNEAQLEKSRLLSDRFSAERPKGSFSTLEIQRTEQGDSAMYLCASSKDDRLDGYTFGSGTRLTVV.

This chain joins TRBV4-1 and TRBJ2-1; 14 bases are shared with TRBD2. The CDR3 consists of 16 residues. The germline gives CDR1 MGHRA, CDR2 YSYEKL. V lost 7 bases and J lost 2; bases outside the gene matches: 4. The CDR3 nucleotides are TGCGCCAGCACCCCGACTAGCGGGGGGGCCTACAATGAGCAGTTCTTC. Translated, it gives CASTPTSGGAYNEQFF.

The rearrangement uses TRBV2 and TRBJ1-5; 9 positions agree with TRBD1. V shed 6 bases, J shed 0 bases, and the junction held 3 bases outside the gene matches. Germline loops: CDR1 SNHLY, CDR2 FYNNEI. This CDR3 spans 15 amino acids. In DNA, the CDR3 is TGTGCCAGCAGCGGGGACAGGGCTAGCAATCAGCCCCAGCATTTT. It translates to CASSGDRASNQPQHF.

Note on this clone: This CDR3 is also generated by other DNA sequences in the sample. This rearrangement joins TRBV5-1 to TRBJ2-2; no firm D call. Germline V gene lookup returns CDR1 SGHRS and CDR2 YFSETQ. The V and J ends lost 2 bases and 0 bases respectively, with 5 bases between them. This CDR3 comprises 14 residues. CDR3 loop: CASSLIPNTGELFF. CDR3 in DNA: TGCGCCAGCAGCTTAATACCGAACACCGGGGAGCTGTTTTTT.

As DNA, the CDR3 is TGTGCCAGCAGTTACTCGAGGGTTGGGGACACCGGGGAGCTGTTTTTT. Encoded protein: CASSYSRVGDTGELFF. The genes are TRBV6-5 and TRBJ2-2; TRBD2 might be the D (5 bases). This CDR3 has 16 amino acids. Trimming cost V 0 bases and J 3 bases, with 11 bases left between them. The germline V gene has CDR1 MNHEY and CDR2 SVGAGI.

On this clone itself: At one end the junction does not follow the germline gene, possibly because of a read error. The CDR3 sequence is CASNLMGRSGHNSPLHF. In DNA, the CDR3 is TGTGCCAGCAACTTAATGGGACGGTCGGGACATAATTCACCCCTCCACTTT. This chain connects TRBV7-4 to TRBJ1-6, with D tentatively TRBD1 (5 bases). This CDR3 contains 17 residues. Germline CDR1 reads SGHVT; CDR2 reads SQSDAQ.

The CDR3 coding sequence is TGTGCCAGCACCCCGGGAGGGACGGGCACCGGGGAGCTGTTTTTT. Its translation: CASTPGGTGTGELFF. The chain has TRBV7-9 and TRBJ2-2, with 8 bases fitting TRBD2. The CDR3 consists of 15 residues. V trimming: 7 bases; J trimming: 4 bases; junction bases outside the gene matches: 8. Germline V gene sequence: CDR1 SEHNR, CDR2 FQNEAQ (reference sequence).

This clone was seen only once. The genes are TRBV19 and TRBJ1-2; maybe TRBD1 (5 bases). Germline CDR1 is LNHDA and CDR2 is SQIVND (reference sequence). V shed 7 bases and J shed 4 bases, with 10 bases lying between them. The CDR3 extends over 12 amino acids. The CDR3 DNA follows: TGTGCCAGTACCCCCGGGGGCTATGGCTACACCTTC. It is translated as CASTPGGYGYTF.

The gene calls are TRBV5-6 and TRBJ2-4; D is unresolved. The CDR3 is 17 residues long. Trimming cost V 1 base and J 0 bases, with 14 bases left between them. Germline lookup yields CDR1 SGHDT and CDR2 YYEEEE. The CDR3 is CASSLFLQSSAKNIQYF. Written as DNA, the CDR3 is TGTGCCAGCAGCTTGTTTCTCCAGTCATCAGCCAAAAACATTCAGTACTTC.

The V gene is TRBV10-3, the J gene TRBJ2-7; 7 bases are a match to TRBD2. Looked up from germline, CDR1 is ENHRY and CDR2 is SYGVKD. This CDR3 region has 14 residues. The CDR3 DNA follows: TGTGCGACCAGACGGGAGGCAACTCGGGGCGAGCAGTACTTC. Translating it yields CATRREATRGEQYF.